The T cell receptor beta chain under discussion was sequenced for a study of control samples from healthy donors and cancer patients. Only in-frame clones appear in the TCRdb table, and some are missing; sequencing was by immunoSEQ multiplex PCR. The table records 90,000 or so clones, around four fifths of them present only once. The length of the CDR3 is 15 residues. The germline V gene has CDR1 LGHDT and CDR2 YNNKEL (reference sequence). Trimming at V came to 1 base and at J to 0 bases, leaving 3 bases not matched to a gene. This chain uses TRBV3-1 (or the pseudogene TRBV3-2) with TRBJ2-7, with 7 bases that match TRBD1. Sequenced material: blood. This clonotype was sampled from a man aged 25 to 40 in good health. The CDR3 sequence: CASSQAQGDSYEQYF. Here the CDR3 DNA reads TGTGCCAGCAGCCAAGCCCAGGGGGACTCCTACGAGCAGTACTTC.